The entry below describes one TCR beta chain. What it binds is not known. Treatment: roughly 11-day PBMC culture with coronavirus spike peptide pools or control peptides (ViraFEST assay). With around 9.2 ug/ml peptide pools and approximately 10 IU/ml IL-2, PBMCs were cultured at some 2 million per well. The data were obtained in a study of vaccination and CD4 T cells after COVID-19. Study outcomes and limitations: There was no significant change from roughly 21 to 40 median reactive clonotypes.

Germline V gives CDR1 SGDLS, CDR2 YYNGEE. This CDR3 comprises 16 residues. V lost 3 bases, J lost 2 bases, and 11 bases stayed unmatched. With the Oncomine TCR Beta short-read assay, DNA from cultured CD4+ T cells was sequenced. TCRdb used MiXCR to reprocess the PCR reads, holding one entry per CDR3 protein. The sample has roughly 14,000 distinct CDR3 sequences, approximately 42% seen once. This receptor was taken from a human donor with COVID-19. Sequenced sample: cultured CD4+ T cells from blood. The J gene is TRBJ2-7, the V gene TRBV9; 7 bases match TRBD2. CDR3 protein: CASSDRVASGPYEQYF. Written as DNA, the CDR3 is TGTGCCAGCAGCGACCGGGTGGCTAGCGGCCCCTACGAGCAGTACTTC.